What follows describes a single T cell receptor (beta chain). Its specificity is unknown. The CDR3 is made up of 15 amino acids. Trimming pared 1 base from V and 5 bases from J, leaving 9 bases between. Germline CDR1 is LGHNA and CDR2 is YNFKEQ. Generation of TCR beta libraries employed quantitative 5'-RACE incorporating molecular barcodes. TCRdb reanalysed the 5' RACE reads using MiXCR and keeps one entry per CDR3 protein. The sample includes a few hundred thousand distinct CDR3 sequences, about a fifth of them seen just once. The source of the sample is a study of CD8 T cells in ankylosing spondylitis. Findings and limits, study-wide: Prior literature has documented some motif variants in synovial fluid and blood from reactive arthritis. Matched ankylosing spondylitis synovial fluid reportedly showed significant enrichment of disease-linked clones. Among TCR beta sequences, a motif of eight or nine highly homologous variants appeared characteristic of ankylosing spondylitis blood.

The sample was blood, either unsorted or a sorted T cell fraction (not recorded which). V and J are TRBV4-2 and TRBJ1-6, with D unclear. The receptor's source is a male donor with ankylosing spondylitis. CDR3 DNA: TGTGCCAGCAGCCAAGTGCAGCTCAATAATTCACCCCTCCACTTT. Translating gives CASSQVQLNNSPLHF.